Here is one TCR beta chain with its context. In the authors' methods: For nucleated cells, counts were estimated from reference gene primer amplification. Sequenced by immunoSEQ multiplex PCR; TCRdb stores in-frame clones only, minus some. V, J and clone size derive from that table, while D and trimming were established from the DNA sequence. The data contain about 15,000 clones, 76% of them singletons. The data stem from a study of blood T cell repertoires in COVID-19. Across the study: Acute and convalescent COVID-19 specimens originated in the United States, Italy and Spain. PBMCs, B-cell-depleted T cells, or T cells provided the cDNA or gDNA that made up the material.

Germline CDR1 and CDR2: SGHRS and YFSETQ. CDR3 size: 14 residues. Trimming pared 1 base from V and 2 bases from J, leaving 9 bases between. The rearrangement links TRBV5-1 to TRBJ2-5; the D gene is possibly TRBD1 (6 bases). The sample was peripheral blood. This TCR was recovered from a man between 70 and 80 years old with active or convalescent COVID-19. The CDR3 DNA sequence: TGCGCCAGCAGCTTGACAGGGATTCAAGAGACCCAGTACTTC. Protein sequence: CASSLTGIQETQYF.